The entry below gives a single TCR beta chain sequence along with its context. Its antigen is not known. For the second PCR, which ran for roughly 6 to 11 cycles, a sample-barcoded 5' primer and a J-beta primer mix were used. Using its own MiXCR run on the 5' RACE reads, TCRdb lists one record per CDR3 protein. The sample has about 1.1 million distinct CDR3 sequences; around two fifths are singletons. This sample is drawn from a study of blood T cells in healthy people across ages. Regarding the study as a whole: Diversity estimates drawn from one million T cells were deemed underestimates.

Germline V gives CDR1 LGHNA, CDR2 YNFKEQ. Trimming cost V 1 base and J 11 bases, with 17 bases left between them. The CDR3 runs 14 residues. The chain links TRBV4-2 to TRBJ2-5, with D uncertain. The source of this sequence is a man between 18 and 29 years old in good health. The sequencing input was blood. The CDR3, as DNA: TGTGCCAGCAGCCAAGGGATTTCCTCGAATGAGCAGTACTTC. It translates to CASSQGISSNEQYF.